This record covers a single T cell receptor (beta chain). The V and J ends lost 6 bases and 10 bases, in that order; junction bases with no gene match: 12. Germline V gives CDR1 SNHLY, CDR2 FYNNEI. This CDR3 contains 14 residues. TCR beta CDR3 regions were amplified from RNA transcripts. First-round RT-PCR targeting the TCR CDR3 was performed with the HTBI primer set. TCRdb redid the calling of the multiplex PCR reads with MiXCR, one entry per CDR3 protein. The table includes around 580,000 distinct CDR3 sequences, 46% detected once. The data stem from a study of T cells in Graves' hyperthyroidism and ophthalmopathy.

The sample consisted of peripheral blood or thyroid tissue (not recorded which). This chain uses TRBV2 with TRBJ1-1; TRBD1 matches at 9 bases. The TCR sequence derives from a woman in her late teens or twenties with Graves' hyperthyroidism. The CDR3 bases are TGTGCCAGCAGATCCGGGACAGGGTGGCTAGGAGCTTTCTTT. This encodes CASRSGTGWLGAFF. Using reference TRBV2 and TRBJ1-1 for the parts outside the CDR3, the full variable domain is EPEVTQTPSHQVTQMGQEVILRCVPISNHLYFYWYRQILGQKVEFLVSFYNNEISEKSEIFDDQFSVERPDGSNFTLKIRSTKLEDSAMYFCASRSGTGWLGAFFGQGTRLTVV.